This TCR beta chain originates from a study of blood T cell repertoires in COVID-19. Only in-frame clones appear in the TCRdb table, and some are missing; sequencing was by immunoSEQ multiplex PCR. This sample has about 240,000 clones, with around 87% found just once. The CDR3 covers 13 residues. Trimming at V came to 4 bases and at J to 9 bases, leaving 6 bases not matched to a gene. Germline-derived CDR1 and CDR2 are SGHNT and YYREEE (reference sequence). This TCR derives from a man aged 55-75 years who had recovered from COVID-19. The V and J genes are TRBV5-4 and TRBJ1-1; 10 nucleotides match TRBD1. Sequenced material: peripheral blood. The CDR3 is CASSLDRGRQAFF. The CDR3 region has the DNA TGTGCCAGCAGCCTAGACAGGGGGCGGCAAGCTTTCTTT.